These 17 T cell receptor beta chains share one sample of origin, sequenced in a study of blood T cell repertoires in COVID-19. Assay used: immunoSEQ multiplex PCR; TCRdb lists only in-frame clones, some missing. The sample has about 130,000 clones, around 83% seen once. What was sequenced was peripheral blood. These receptors were taken from a woman aged 50 to 65 with acute or convalescent COVID-19.

The chain recombines TRBV19 with TRBJ1-5, with 12 bases fitting TRBD1. Trimming cost V 5 bases and J 1 base; bases outside gene matches: 9. The CDR3 contains 18 residues. Per germline, CDR1 LNHDA and CDR2 SQIVND (reference sequence). The CDR3 is CASSFSGTGGASNQPQHF. DNA of the CDR3: TGTGCCAGTAGTTTTTCCGGGACAGGGGGCGCGAGCAATCAGCCCCAGCATTTT.

The gene calls are TRBV5-1 and TRBJ1-1; tentative D call: TRBD1 (5 bases). The CDR3 consists of 15 residues. CDR1 and CDR2 (germline): SGHRS, YFSETQ. Trimming took 7 bases from V and 1 from J, leaving 17 bases between them. DNA of the CDR3: TGCGCCAGCTCCTCCAAGACAGCCACGAACACTGAAGCTTTCTTT. The encoded protein is CASSSKTATNTEAFF.

The rearrangement joins TRBV6-4 to TRBJ1-6; no reliable D call. Trimming took 0 bases from V and 5 from J, leaving 5 bases between them. This CDR3 comprises 14 residues. CDR1 and CDR2 (germline): MRHNA, SNTAGT. The CDR3 bases are TGTGCCAGCAGTGACTCGACTGATAATTCACCCCTCCACTTT. It is translated as CASSDSTDNSPLHF.

The genes are TRBV27 and TRBJ1-4; D is unclear. Germline-derived CDR1 and CDR2 are MNHEY and SMNVEV (reference sequence). Between the trimmed V and J ends, which lost 3 bases and 4 bases, there was a span of 9 bases. The CDR3 length is 14 residues. The CDR3 region is CASSFSGLNEKLFF. CDR3 nucleotides: TGTGCCAGCAGTTTTTCCGGACTTAATGAAAAACTGTTTTTT.

The count of this clone is one. This chain connects TRBV4-1 to TRBJ2-1; the D gene is possibly TRBD1 (6 bases). V was pared by 1 base and J by 9 bases, with 16 bases between. Germline V gene sequence: CDR1 MGHRA, CDR2 YSYEKL. The CDR3 contains 15 residues. The CDR3 DNA reads TGCGCCAGCAGCCAAGGGGGACAAGGGATCAGTGAGCAGTTCTTC. This translates into CASSQGGQGISEQFF.

This chain connects TRBV19 to TRBJ2-3; 9 positions match TRBD2. This CDR3 region has 17 residues. J gave up 6 bases and V 9 bases, and 19 bases lay outside the gene matches. Looked up from germline, CDR1 is LNHDA and CDR2 is SQIVND (reference sequence). The CDR3: CARPSRPGTSTLDTQYF. Written as DNA, the CDR3 is TGTGCCAGGCCTAGCCGCCCCGGGACTAGCACATTGGATACGCAGTATTTT.

This chain connects TRBV3-1 (or the pseudogene TRBV3-2) to TRBJ2-2; 9 nucleotides line up with TRBD2. With V trimmed by 3 bases and J by 5 bases, 4 bases remained unmatched. CDR3 size: 15 residues. Germline V gene lookup returns CDR1 LGHDT and CDR2 YNNKEL (reference sequence). This CDR3 is CASSQSGGKTGELFF. The CDR3 DNA follows: TGTGCCAGCAGCCAGAGCGGGGGGAAAACCGGGGAGCTGTTTTTT.

This clone was seen a handful of times. The V and J genes are TRBV12-3 or TRBV12-4 and TRBJ1-2, with D possibly TRBD1 on 6 matching bases. CDR3 length: 13 amino acids. Trimming pared 3 bases from V and 4 bases from J, leaving 9 bases between. The CDR3 DNA sequence: TGTGCCAGCAGTTTGGGGGCTTTCTATGGCTACACCTTC. Its translation is CASSLGAFYGYTF.

This clone was observed at least ten times. The CDR3 region has the DNA TGTGCCAGCAAAGAGGCCGGGGGCACTGAAGCTTTCTTT. It translates to CASKEAGGTEAFF. V usage is TRBV6-5 and J usage is TRBJ1-1, with D perhaps matching TRBD1 (5 bases). Trimming removed 7 bases from V and 4 bases from J, with 13 bases in between. CDR1 is MNHEY, CDR2 SVGAGI, per germline. The CDR3 length is 13 residues.

This clone has just one count. The chain recombines TRBV5-1 with TRBJ2-7; TRBD1 matches 11 bases. This CDR3 has 16 amino acids. After removal of 4 bases from V and 6 bases from J, the junction contained 12 bases not matched to a gene. Germline values: CDR1 SGHRS, CDR2 YFSETQ. The DNA of the CDR3 is TGCGCCAGCAGCGTATCGGGGACAGGGGGGTACCGCGAGCAGTACTTC. The encoded protein is CASSVSGTGGYREQYF.

The V call is TRBV6-2 or TRBV6-3, the J call TRBJ2-7; the match to TRBD1 covers 7 bases. The germline V gene encodes CDR1 MNHEY and CDR2 SVGEGT. The CDR3 totals 17 residues. With 3 bases clipped from V and 0 bases from J, the junction kept 11 bases outside the gene matches. The CDR3 sequence: CASSYELGTANSYEQYF. The CDR3 region has the DNA TGTGCCAGCAGTTATGAACTGGGGACAGCAAACTCCTACGAGCAGTACTTC.

This clone came up once. The J gene is TRBJ1-3, the V gene TRBV4-1, with D unclear. Germline-derived CDR1 and CDR2 are MGHRA and YSYEKL. V shed 3 bases and J shed 0 bases, with 6 bases lying between them. The CDR3 consists of 14 residues. CDR3 loop: CASSHPISGNTIYF. DNA of the CDR3: TGCGCCAGCAGCCACCCCATCTCTGGAAACACCATATATTTT.

The chain combines TRBV27 with TRBJ2-2; D remains unclear. The CDR3 length is 11 residues. Trimming cost V 5 bases and J 5 bases, with 3 bases left between them. Looked up from germline, CDR1 is MNHEY and CDR2 is SMNVEV (reference sequence). The CDR3 DNA is TGTGCCAGCAGTCATACCGGGGAGCTGTTTTTT. It specifies CASSHTGELFF.

The CDR3, as DNA: TGTGCCACCAGCGTCAGGGGGTTGGGTGAAAAACTGTTTTTT. Translating gives CATSVRGLGEKLFF. The rearrangement links TRBV15 to TRBJ1-4, with 7 bases that match TRBD1. J was trimmed by 7 bases and V by 5 bases; bases with no gene match: 7. The CDR3 consists of 14 residues. Germline CDR1 LNHNV, CDR2 YYDKDF (reference sequence).

The CDR3, as DNA: TGTGCCAGTACAGCCGGGACAGCAAACACCATATATTTT. Its protein product is CASTAGTANTIYF. This chain joins TRBV19 and TRBJ1-3; TRBD1 aligns across 7 bases. The germline V gene encodes CDR1 LNHDA and CDR2 SQIVND (reference sequence). V lost 7 bases, J lost 6 bases, and 6 bases stayed unmatched. This CDR3 contains 13 residues.

The chain joins TRBV20-1 to TRBJ1-2; 9 bases align to TRBD1. Germline CDR1 and CDR2: DFQATT and SNEGSKA (reference sequence). V dropped 5 bases and J dropped 5; count of bases not matched to a gene: 0. There are 11 residues in the CDR3. CDR3 sequence (DNA): TGCAGTGCTGGGACAGGGTATGGCTACACCTTC. This sequence encodes CSAGTGYGYTF.

This clone is a singleton in its sample. The CDR3 DNA is TGCGCCAGCAGCTCGCAGCCGGTGCAGGGTGGCGAAAAACTGTTTTTT. It specifies CASSSQPVQGGEKLFF. V and J are TRBV4-1 and TRBJ1-4; a weak D match, TRBD1 (5 bases). Germline lookup yields CDR1 MGHRA and CDR2 YSYEKL. This CDR3 is 16 amino acids long. Deletions cut 5 bases from V and 8 bases from J, with 21 bases between.